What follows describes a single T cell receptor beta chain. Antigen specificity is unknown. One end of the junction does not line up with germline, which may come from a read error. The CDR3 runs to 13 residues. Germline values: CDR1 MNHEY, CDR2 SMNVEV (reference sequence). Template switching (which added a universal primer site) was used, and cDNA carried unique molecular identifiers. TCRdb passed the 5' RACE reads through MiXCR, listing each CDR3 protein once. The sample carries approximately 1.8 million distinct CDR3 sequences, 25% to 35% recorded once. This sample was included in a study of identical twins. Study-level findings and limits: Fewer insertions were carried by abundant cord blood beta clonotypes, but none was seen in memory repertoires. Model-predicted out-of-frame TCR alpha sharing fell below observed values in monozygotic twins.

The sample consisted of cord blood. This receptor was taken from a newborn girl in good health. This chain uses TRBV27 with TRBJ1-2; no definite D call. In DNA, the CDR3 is TGTGCCAGCGGTTTTACGGGGAACTATGGCTACACCTTC. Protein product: CASGFTGNYGYTF.